This record covers a single T cell receptor beta chain. There is no known antigen for this receptor. Nothing much larger sits one base from this clone, and base qualities are not available. This entry comes from a study of cytomegalovirus exposure and HLA in healthy donors (TCRdb year 2017). Some background on the complete study: In an earlier analysis of fewer than 750 of the donors, 276 Gb of sequence data and about 110 million unique TCR beta sequences from about 190 million T cells were reported. All discovery cohort repertoires had been generated using a single sequencing platform. An earlier analysis of some 500 of the donors used high-throughput TCR beta sequencing to judge whether each TCR beta V gene segment behaved as functional or pseudogenic. Among the roughly 400 genotyped donors, 75% to 90% belonged to the genetic ancestry cluster associated with self-reported Caucasian donors. In the later analysis, no new phenotypic data were used to find candidate immune exposures; instead, reliance was placed on TCR beta sequences and their occurrence across donors. On average, around 240,000 unique TCR beta nucleotide sequences were sequenced per donor among some 430 genotyped donors of the cohort, with about 19% of those sequences being non-productive. Donor age, sex, ethnicity and CMV serostatus were compiled together with the repertoire data. To predict cytomegalovirus infection status, the study brought together high-throughput TCR immunosequencing, statistical association of individual TCRs with disease status, and machine learning. The aim of the study was to test whether cataloging public T cell receptors could identify signatures of past pathogen exposure. The study used immunosequencing to profile the T cell repertoires of approximately 630 subjects and linked those repertoires to cytomegalovirus serostatus. The number of typed donors differed by locus: about 620-640 for A, B, C, DRB1 and DQB1; 500 to 550 for DQA1; 606 for DPA1; and around 490 for DPB1. In a later analysis, previously published TCR beta repertoires from more than 500 donors were re-analyzed and high-resolution HLA genotyping was added so that TCR occurrence patterns could be studied. Along with the approximately 670-subject first cohort, a separate validation cohort of about 110 different subjects was used. Because of strong linkage in the cohort, a few DR-DQ haplotypes were treated as single units for association and clustering. A later genetic analysis took genome-wide SNP genotypes for about 65% of the 666 donors and used that subset as a discovery cohort. HLA typing covered class I and class II loci at four-digit resolution. About 330 gigabases of sequencing data and 91 million or so unique TCR sequences made up an early release that covered roughly 670 HLA-typed donors. The full study reports these points: V-gene and J-gene trimming of TCR beta chains was associated with a missense DCLRE1C variant in a later genetic analysis, and the association was replicated in an independent cohort. A later analysis associated 17,000 or so TCR beta sequences with specific HLA alleles at a false discovery rate of 0.05. A cluster of highly shared sequence variants was judged likely to represent a technical artifact of the sequencing pipeline. About 17 rarely observed V segments, including chromosome 9 orphons, were excluded from the earlier analysis of 550 to 700 of the donors because counts were too low. CMV serostatus was the only immune exposure information available for the cohort. Roughly uniform sequencing depth across donors was assumed in presence/absence analyses, although this assumption may not hold. The study gave a list of around 170 TCR beta chains associated with cytomegalovirus. This cohort had only TCR beta chains sequenced, and the lack of alpha or paired-chain data limited which features could be detected. When HLA alleles, especially DR and DQ, strongly co-occurred, attributing TCR associations to individual alleles was difficult. In a later analysis, the rate of TCR association differed among HLA loci, with DRB1 alleles having the most associated TCRs and HLA-C alleles having the fewest. Three of the identified cytomegalovirus-associated TCR beta chains were confirmed in vitro to be specific for cytomegalovirus antigens. In a later analysis, several top co-occurrence clusters were reported to appear linked to parvovirus B19, influenza, CMV and Epstein-Barr virus. Correlated functional status among segregating V segments might reflect linkage disequilibrium, but an unknown experimental factor could not be ruled out. Because the 87-base-pair reads could not distinguish some IMGT-functional V segments, including TRBV6-2 and TRBV6-3, those segments were excluded. Compared with equally common non-associated chains, HLA-associated TCR beta chains in a later analysis were more clonally expanded and had lower generation probabilities. According to a later genetic analysis, donors in an Asian-associated ancestry cluster had fewer N-insertions in productive TCRs than the approximately 650-donor mean. A further reported finding was that TCR beta sequences accurately predicted the HLA-A and HLA-B alleles for most subjects in the first cohort. The authors suggested that the approach could potentially be extended to other disease states and immunological phenotypes. The classifier was reported to diagnose cytomegalovirus status with high specificity and sensitivity in both the original and validation cohorts. Across donors, most TCR sequences were observed very rarely, whereas some public TCRs were present in many individuals. Broadly in line with IMGT annotations, most TCR beta V segments showed up in productive rearrangements about 87% or about 30% of the time in an earlier analysis of about 500 of the donors. Because HLA typing was unavailable for some donors at each locus, only the typed subset was used in association tests. A later analysis found that most CMV-associated TCR beta chains appeared HLA-restricted, with HLA associations seemingly driven largely by CMV exposure.

Library preparation used the immunoSEQ multiplex PCR assay. The multiplex PCR relied on a mix of 60 forward primers for TCR Vbeta segments and 13 reverse primers for TCR Jbeta segments. A multiplex PCR assay on genomic DNA amplified the CDR3 region of rearranged TCR beta genes. The amplified TCR beta libraries were sequenced on the Illumina HiSeq System as 87-base-pair reads. On the authors' methods: Across the 666 repertoires, a later analysis counted 75 million to 90 million unique TCR beta chains, approximately 12 million of which were shared by at least two donors. A nearest-neighbor algorithm error-corrected the raw reads and collapsed the reads into unique sequences, merging closely related sequences to remove PCR and sequencing errors. CDR3 sequences were aligned to IMGT reference sequences to assign V, D and J gene segments. For a sequence to be retained, a match of at least six nucleotides to both a V gene segment and a J gene segment was required. Rearrangements were called productive when the CDR3 lacked stop codons and stayed in frame with V and J; all others were non-productive. Following IMGT convention, CDR3 was defined as the stretch from the second conserved V-encoded cysteine to the conserved J-encoded phenylalanine. The earlier analysis of some 550 of the donors excluded any sequence lacking an unambiguous match to a single V gene segment. In an earlier analysis of 500 to 750 of the donors, V segments were called functional above 56.7% productive rearrangements and were called segregating when the between-donor standard deviation exceeded 5%. A statistical classification framework was built for diagnosing cytomegalovirus status from the catalog of TCR beta chain sequences. In a later analysis, V and J genes were assigned by comparing TCR nucleotide sequences against IMGT/GENE-DB human TR gene sequences. In a later analysis, CDR3 sequences and most-parsimonious VDJ recombination scenarios were assigned using the TCRdist pipeline. In a later analysis, each TCR beta chain was defined by its CDR3 amino acid sequence together with its V-gene family, and reads without a unique V-gene family were excluded. A later analysis removed over 500 highly shared, low-generation-probability nucleotide sequences to deal with suspected cross-contamination and a sequencing artifact. A later analysis calculated a clonal expansion index for each public chain from normalized within-repertoire ranks of inferred template counts. A later analysis computed generation probabilities with a VDJ recombination model fitted to out-of-frame rearrangements, and checked the results against IGoR. In a later analysis, TCR-TCR, TCR-HLA and TCR-CMV co-occurrence was scored with hypergeometric tests, and a repertoire-size bias correction was applied to TCR pairs. A later analysis estimated false discovery rates by permuting HLA or CMV assignments 20 times. A later analysis grouped co-occurring TCRs with DBSCAN, adding TCRdist sequence similarity when clustering within HLA-allele-positive subsets. Repertoires with fewer than 30,000 or more than 120,000 public chains were left out of co-occurrence clustering, as were five repertoires with anomalous nucleotide sharing. TCRdb carries this immuneACCESS record with in-frame sequences only. Its versions omit some clonotypes, under half of them owing to an unresolved V gene in the studies checked, with the rest unexplained. Clonal size and the V and J genes are those of that table, whereas D and trimming came from the DNA. The sample contains 110,000 or so clones, 65% to 75% of them found a single time. Approximately 10% of the sample is in the top ten clones.

The cohort comprised 550 to 700 healthy bone marrow donors. All cohort members were sampled while nominally healthy, although unrecorded immune exposures were likely present. The donor tested CMV seropositive and was one of the 289 seropositive cohort members. A peripheral blood sample was collected from each donor, and TCR beta sequencing was performed on peripheral blood mononuclear cells. The Qiagen DNeasy Blood Extraction Kit was used to extract genomic DNA from the blood cell samples. Relative to germline, V is 2 bases shorter and J is 0 bases shorter, with 11 bases between their ends. The germline V gene provides CDR1 SGHTA and CDR2 FQGNSA. Including cysteine and phenylalanine, the CDR3 has 16 amino acids. Here the CDR3 DNA is all that survives: 48 bases in frame from base 1.

The chain is assembled from TRBV7-2 and TRBJ1-3; the D gene is unclear. The specimen was PBMCs. This clonotype was sampled from a woman in her 50s in good health and CMV-seropositive. The nucleotides read TGTGCCAGCAGCTTATTCGACGGGAACTCTGGAAACACCATATATTTT. Its amino acids are CASSLFDGNSGNTIYF.